The sample holds one count of the clone carrying this T cell receptor (beta chain). 13 Jbeta primers and 60 Vbeta primers were used for the PCR. Assay used: immunoSEQ multiplex PCR; TCRdb lists only in-frame clones, some missing. The sample has under 150,000 clones, approximately 80% seen once; the top ten hold under 7%. The record originates from a study of cytomegalovirus exposure and HLA in healthy donors. Trimming removed 5 bases at V and 0 bases at J, with 8 bases between. CDR1 and CDR2 from the germline V gene are SNHLY and FYNNEI. The CDR3 covers 14 residues. The sample was PBMCs. The source of this sequence is a woman aged 40 to 50 in good health and CMV-seropositive. The rearrangement joins TRBV2 to TRBJ2-4; unclear D gene. CDR3 coding DNA: TGTGCCAGCAGTTTGTTCCTAGCCAAAAACATTCAGTACTTC. Its protein is CASSLFLAKNIQYF.